This TCR beta chain was recorded in a study of CD8+CD57+ T cells in acquired aplastic anemia. Study in general: Sorted CD4+ and CD8+ cells gave an average of around 3 ug of DNA.

This clonotype was counted a single time. The antigen is unknown. This CDR3 has 18 amino acids. J lost 8 bases, V lost 0 bases, and 15 bases had no gene match. Germline CDR1 reads SGHTA; CDR2 reads FQGTGA. Points from the study as a whole: CD8+ Simpson's diversity did not differ significantly between patients and controls. Shared by patients and controls, around 27 CD8+ CDR3s were abundant in patients.

The template for TCR beta VDJ and CDR3 sequence profiling was genomic DNA. TCRdb passed the reads through MiXCR, listing each CDR3 protein once. The sample shows 200,000 to 250,000 distinct CDR3 sequences, over 60% of them seen only once. The sequenced sample consisted of sorted CD4+, CD8+, or CD8+CD57+ T cells (not recorded which) from PBMCs. This clonotype originated in a human donor in good health. This chain links TRBV7-3 with TRBJ1-1, with TRBD1 matching 10 bases. CDR3 bases: TGTGCCAGCAGCTTAACGAGAGGGACAGGGGATCGTCACGCCGAAGCTTTCTTT. This sequence encodes CASSLTRGTGDRHAEAFF.